The source of this T cell receptor beta chain is a study of shared T cell receptors in the human thymus. The table came from immunoSEQ multiplex PCR; TCRdb's copy has only in-frame clones and leaves some out. The sample has hundreds of thousands of clones, over 75% seen once. The CDR3 covers 16 residues. Germline values: CDR1 SGDLS, CDR2 YYNGEE. V lost 0 bases to trimming and J lost 5 bases; unmatched junction nucleotides: 6. A further study also used this sample, focusing on human thymus T cells. That work states: Each of the donors was a healthy Finnish infant who was undergoing open corrective cardiac surgery for congenital heart defects. Thymic resections from corrective heart surgery supplied the tissue. Highly overlapping thymic repertoires in unrelated individuals were reported by related research.

This clonotype was sampled from a girl less than two years old with a congenital heart defect. The sample comprised thymocytes. This rearrangement joins TRBV9 to TRBJ2-1; 9 nucleotides line up with TRBD2. CDR3 in amino acids: CASSVAAGGKDNEQFF. DNA for the CDR3: TGTGCCAGCAGCGTAGCAGCGGGGGGCAAAGACAATGAGCAGTTCTTC.